This is a list of T cell receptor beta chains from one sample in a study of T cell responses to AZD1222 COVID-19 vaccine. Sequencing used immunoSEQ multiplex PCR; TCRdb keeps in-frame clones, though not all of them. The sample has roughly 35,000 clones, approximately 90% seen once. Sequenced here: peripheral blood, sampled 28 days after the second AZD1222 dose. The receptors shown here come from an adult who received the AZD1222 COVID-19 vaccine. Both conserved end residues are part of each CDR3. D genes are given only for firm matches. Rows give clone size only sometimes, using once, few, many, or a class for an expanded clone.

>TRBV14|.|.|TRBJ2-3|17
CASSKRLSGAGTDTQYF
TGTGCCAGCAGCAAAAGACTCTCGGGGGCCGGCACAGATACGCAGTATTTT
>TRBV3-1/TRBV3-2|.|.|TRBJ2-3|15
CASSQQGRGPDTQYF
TGTGCCAGCAGCCAACAGGGGAGAGGTCCAGATACGCAGTATTTT
>TRBV7-9|few|.|TRBJ2-1|15
CASSLGGGNPFGQFF
TGTGCCAGCAGCTTAGGGGGCGGGAACCCCTTTGGGCAGTTCTTC
>TRBV6-5|.|TRBD2|TRBJ2-5|15
CASRPTSGGQETQYF
TGTGCCAGCAGACCGACTAGCGGGGGGCAAGAGACCCAGTACTTC
>TRBV2|.|TRBD2|TRBJ2-2|14
CASSETSRVGELFF
TGTGCCAGCAGTGAGACTAGCAGGGTCGGGGAGCTGTTTTTT
>TRBV5-1|.|TRBD2|TRBJ2-1|16
CASSLEASGIANEQFF
TGCGCCAGCAGCTTGGAGGCTAGCGGGATAGCAAATGAGCAGTTCTTC
>TRBV6-2/TRBV6-3|.|.|TRBJ1-5|15
CASSYASNSNQPQHF
TGTGCCAGCAGTTACGCCAGCAATAGCAATCAGCCCCAGCATTTT
>TRBV27|.|TRBD1|TRBJ2-5|14
CASGTRDRGETQYF
TGTGCCAGCGGGACAAGGGACAGGGGGGAGACCCAGTACTTC
>TRBV18|once|.|TRBJ1-1|15
CASSPGVGRNTEAFF
TGTGCCAGCTCACCTGGGGTGGGTCGCAACACTGAAGCTTTCTTT
>TRBV19|.|.|TRBJ1-4|14
CASIRTGPNEKLFF
TGTGCCAGTATCCGAACAGGTCCTAATGAAAAACTGTTTTTT